A selection of T cell receptor beta chains follows, all from one sample in a study of blood T cell repertoires in COVID-19. Method: immunoSEQ multiplex PCR; TCRdb's copy keeps in-frame clones and lacks some. The sample yields around 42,000 clones, around 89% seen once. Material for sequencing was peripheral blood. Every receptor here comes from a human donor in a cohort sampled during active COVID-19. CDR3s include the opening cysteine and the closing phenylalanine or tryptophan. D genes are given only for firm matches. Where a row states a size, it is once, few, many or the class of an expanded clone; other rows omit it.

D,V,length,J,size,CDR3,DNA
-,TRBV4-2,14,TRBJ2-5,-,CASSRLGSQETQYF,TGTGCCAGCAGCAGACTAGGGAGCCAAGAGACCCAGTACTTC
-,TRBV29-1,14,TRBJ1-1,-,CSIKGGPKNTEAFF,TGCAGCATAAAGGGAGGACCTAAGAACACTGAAGCTTTCTTT
-,TRBV7-9,13,TRBJ2-7,-,CASSPGWDYEQYF,TGTGCCAGCAGCCCAGGGTGGGACTACGAGCAGTACTTC
TRBD1,TRBV5-6,14,TRBJ1-5,-,CASSLGTGNQPQHF,TGTGCCAGCAGCTTGGGGACAGGGAATCAGCCCCAGCATTTT
TRBD2,TRBV30,12,TRBJ2-3,-,CAWSAGENTQYF,TGTGCCTGGAGCGCGGGGGAAAATACGCAGTATTTT
-,TRBV10-3,14,TRBJ1-1,-,CAISVPGENTEAFF,TGTGCCATCAGTGTTCCAGGGGAGAACACTGAAGCTTTCTTT
-,TRBV6-5,14,TRBJ1-4,-,CASRRGIEAEKLFF,TGTGCCAGCAGGAGGGGGATCGAGGCTGAAAAACTGTTTTTT
TRBD2,TRBV11-3,15,TRBJ2-1,-,CASSFGLAEASEQFF,TGTGCCAGCAGCTTCGGACTAGCGGAGGCGAGTGAGCAGTTCTTC
-,TRBV6-6,16,TRBJ2-1,once,CASSQGRGIDYNEQFF,TGTGCCAGCAGCCAAGGCCGCGGAATTGACTACAATGAGCAGTTCTTC
-,TRBV27,15,TRBJ2-1,-,CASSLLLTSYNEQFF,TGTGCCAGCAGTTTACTCCTAACCTCCTACAATGAGCAGTTCTTC
-,TRBV30,12,TRBJ2-1,-,CAWSDQWNEQFF,TGTGCCTGGAGTGATCAGTGGAATGAGCAGTTCTTC
-,TRBV7-9,15,TRBJ2-1,-,CASSLSGQANNEQFF,TGTGCCAGCAGCTTATCGGGACAAGCAAACAATGAGCAGTTCTTC
TRBD2,TRBV7-3,15,TRBJ2-7,-,CASSLEAGGSYEQYF,TGTGCCAGCAGCCTAGAAGCGGGAGGGTCCTACGAGCAGTACTTC
-,TRBV28,16,TRBJ2-7,once,CASSLAGHEVRYEQYF,TGTGCCAGCAGTTTGGCAGGGCACGAGGTCCGATACGAGCAGTACTTC
TRBD1,TRBV11-3,17,TRBJ1-2,-,CASSLEGTGGDFYGYTF,TGTGCCAGCAGCTTAGAAGGGACAGGGGGCGATTTCTATGGCTACACCTTC
-,TRBV12-3/TRBV12-4,13,TRBJ2-1,-,CASSPRVYNEQFF,TGTGCCAGCAGTCCCAGGGTATACAATGAGCAGTTCTTC
TRBD2,TRBV28,17,TRBJ2-5,-,CASSLGLAGVARETQYF,TGTGCCAGCAGTTTAGGGCTAGCGGGAGTGGCGCGAGAGACCCAGTACTTC
-,TRBV18,15,TRBJ1-2,-,CASSPSRSANYGYTF,TGTGCCAGCTCACCGAGTCGAAGCGCTAACTATGGCTACACCTTC
-,TRBV18,14,TRBJ2-7,-,CASSPTQGSYEQYF,TGTGCCAGCTCACCAACGCAGGGGTCGTACGAGCAGTACTTC
TRBD2,TRBV7-7,15,TRBJ2-3,-,CASSSGLSSTDTQYF,TGTGCTAGCAGCTCGGGACTATCTAGCACAGATACGCAGTATTTT
-,TRBV6-1,14,TRBJ1-2,-,CASSEEYIHYGYTF,TGTGCCAGCAGTGAAGAATACATACACTATGGCTACACCTTC
-,TRBV7-9,17,TRBJ1-1,-,CASSPEDHRTYMIEAFF,TGTGCCAGCAGCCCAGAAGATCACAGAACCTACATGATTGAAGCTTTCTTT
-,TRBV9,14,TRBJ1-5,-,CASSGREGNQPQHF,TGTGCCAGCAGCGGACGGGAGGGCAATCAGCCCCAGCATTTT
TRBD2,TRBV7-3,14,TRBJ2-1,once,CASSPGLAGDEQFF,TGTGCCAGCAGCCCCGGACTAGCGGGAGACGAGCAGTTCTTC
-,TRBV6-5,13,TRBJ2-7,-,CASSYQGAYEQYF,TGTGCCAGCAGTTACCAGGGCGCCTACGAGCAGTACTTC
-,TRBV12-5,11,TRBJ2-7,-,CASGFGDEQYF,TGTGCTAGTGGTTTCGGGGACGAGCAGTACTTC
TRBD1,TRBV19,14,TRBJ1-5,-,CASTRTGGKQPQHF,TGTGCCAGTACCCGGACAGGGGGCAAACAGCCCCAGCATTTT
-,TRBV3-1/TRBV3-2,13,TRBJ2-7,once,CASSLGGVYEQYF,TGTGCCAGCAGCCTGGGCGGGGTCTACGAGCAGTACTTC